One sample yielded the 3 T cell receptor beta chains listed below, sequenced in a study of regulatory T cells in long-lasting Graves disease. Time point specified: persistent/refractory GD, antithyroid drugs over 5 years with positive TRAb. PBMC RNA was the source of the TCR library. The TCR beta library used iRepertoire HTBI primers with Arm-PCR amplification of CDR3. In TCRdb, the multiplex PCR reads were re-called with MiXCR into one record per CDR3 protein. Among approximately 290,000 distinct CDR3 sequences listed, around 23% were seen once. The source was peripheral blood mononuclear cells (PBMCs), collected when the disease was refractory, from a patient treated with antithyroid drugs. The receptors shown here come from a female donor with Graves disease.

This clonotype has a handful of counts. The V call is TRBV6-2 or TRBV6-3, the J call TRBJ2-7; D may be TRBD1 or TRBD2 (5 bases each). The ends were cut back, 4 bases at V and 2 bases at J, with 18 bases in the middle. The CDR3 length is 16 residues. Germline assignment: CDR1 MNHEY and CDR2 SVGEGT. This chain's CDR3 is CASSLNRDGKPYEQYF. Written as DNA, the CDR3 is TGTGCCAGCAGTTTAAACCGGGACGGAAAGCCCTACGAGCAGTACTTC.

This clonotype was picked up a small number of times. V is TRBV20-1 and J is TRBJ2-7, with a tentative D call TRBD2 (5 bases). The CDR3 length is 13 residues. V was pared by 6 bases and J by 3 bases, with 15 bases between. In germline, CDR1 is DFQATT, CDR2 SNEGSKA (reference sequence). CDR3 loop: CSARGTTVYEQYF. Here the CDR3 DNA reads TGCAGTGCCCGGGGTACTACAGTCTACGAGCAGTACTTC.

This clonotype was counted many times. The gene calls are TRBV6-1 and TRBJ1-2; no definite D call. The CDR3 loop spans 12 amino acids. Germline V gene sequence: CDR1 MNHNS, CDR2 SASEGT. Trimming took off 8 bases at V and 7 bases at J, with 14 bases between the two ends. The CDR3 sequence is CASFSGGAGYTF. CDR3 in DNA: TGTGCCAGCTTTTCGGGAGGTGCTGGCTACACCTTC.